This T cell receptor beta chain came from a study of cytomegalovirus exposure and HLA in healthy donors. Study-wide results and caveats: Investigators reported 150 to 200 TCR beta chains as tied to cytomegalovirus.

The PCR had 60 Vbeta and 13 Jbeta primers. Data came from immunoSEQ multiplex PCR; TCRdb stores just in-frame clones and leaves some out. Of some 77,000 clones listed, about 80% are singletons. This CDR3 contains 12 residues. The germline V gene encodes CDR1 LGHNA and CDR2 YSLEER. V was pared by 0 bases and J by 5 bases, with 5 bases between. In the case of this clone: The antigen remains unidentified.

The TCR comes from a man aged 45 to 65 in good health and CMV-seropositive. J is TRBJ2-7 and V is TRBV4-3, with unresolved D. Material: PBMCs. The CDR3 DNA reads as TGCGCCAGCAGCCAAGACTTTAACGAGCAGTACTTC. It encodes CASSQDFNEQYF.